These T cell receptor beta chains were read from a single sample in a study of blood T cell repertoires in COVID-19. Only in-frame clones appear in the TCRdb table, and some are missing; sequencing was by immunoSEQ multiplex PCR. The sample records 100,000 to 120,000 clones, around 80% being singletons. Specimen: peripheral blood. These TCRs come from a woman older than 75 with acute or convalescent COVID-19. Each CDR3 is given with its conserved first and last residue. Clone size is shown for a subset of rows, as once, few, many or a class of expanded clone.

>-|TRBV5-1
CASSNPGTNYEQYF
>-|TRBV19
CASSPESSYNSPLHF
>-|TRBV7-9
CASSLLTGRGETQYF
>-|TRBV6-4
CASSPQGSNNSPLHF
>-|TRBV6-6
CASSTLQPTQGAEAFF
>-|TRBV11-2
CASSRRTSGGASEQYF
>-|TRBV2
CASSERGAGNTEAFF
>-|TRBV29-1
CSVHRSDEQYF
>-|TRBV4-1
CASSRSSGGAPYNEQFF
>-|TRBV2
CASGVAGNTGELFF
>-|TRBV5-1
CASSLDSRVYTGELFF
>-|TRBV5-1
CASSLVGQGVDGYTF
>-|TRBV6-6
CASSYFARAGNTIYF
>-|TRBV21-1
CASSKITPGQDSGNTIYF
>-|TRBV5-3
CARSLSFDRGNEKLFF
>few|TRBV5-6
CASSLTGTFSPLHF
>few|TRBV9
CASSPRSGSGTDTQYF
>-|TRBV5-5
CASSFGLAQSSYNEQFF
>-|TRBV27
CASLGGTPYNEQFF
>-|TRBV10-2
CASTTDRGSNIIETQYF
>once|TRBV27
CASSLGLAGGGETQYF
>-|TRBV6-5
CASRDIDRNQPQHF
>-|TRBV5-6
CASSYGTGVNYGYTF
>-|TRBV20-1
CSASEGTGAYEQYF
>-|TRBV5-1
CASSLGQGQETQYF
>few|TRBV6-5
CASSSPTGINEQFF
>-|TRBV19
CASSSGTPKQYF
>-|TRBV6-2/TRBV6-3
CASSDSPPAGIYGYTF
>-|TRBV5-1
CASSLAGQENTGELFF
>-|TRBV4-3
CASSQAQGHEQYF
>-|TRBV28
CASSFLQGNSPLHF
>-|TRBV2
CASSVSDQPQHF
>-|TRBV28
CASSLGRNYGYTF
>once|TRBV10-3
CAISEFQAIFSTDTQYF
>-|TRBV7-3
CASTPRNSSGNTIYF
>once|TRBV10-2
CASTLAGGPSQYF
>-|TRBV11-2
CASSLGQGWSYEQYF
>-|TRBV20-1
CSASRVTDTQYF
>once|TRBV3-1/TRBV3-2
CASSQGHLYGYTF
>-|TRBV14
CASSQAFTSGNQETQYF
>-|TRBV2
CASSEARETQYF
>-|TRBV19
CASSIGWGDQETQYF
>-|TRBV14
CASSQVPENEKLFF
>once|TRBV19
CASSIRQGGYGYTF
>-|TRBV7-9
CASSTRAGSGFF
>-|TRBV15
CATSRDITGKETQYF
>-|TRBV6-1
CASSEGPGLGEKLFF
>-|TRBV2
CASSEAGGTQFF
>few|TRBV5-5
CASSLSGRETYGYTF
>-|TRBV7-2
CASSLEGLAVSETQYF
>-|TRBV9
CASSVEPRGDEKLFF
>-|TRBV2
CASSEGAPLDTEAFF
>-|TRBV24-1
CATGTGTEHGYTF